The entry that follows covers one TCR beta chain sequence. The antigen is not known. Two-round multiplex PCR, the amplification method, yielded TCR beta CDR3 from genomic DNA. Primers were specific to each TRBV and TRBJ gene in first-round PCR. Each CDR3 protein gets one entry after TCRdb re-called the multiplex PCR reads with MiXCR. This table holds about 16,000 distinct CDR3 sequences, less than 35% found once. The data stem from a study of prognosis after radiotherapy for stage I lung cancer. About the study: Patients with newly diagnosed primary stage I lung tumors numbered approximately 14, with 5 or 6 others having oligometastatic NSCLC after surgical resection of the primary tumor. Radiotherapy took the form of SBRT (3 to 5 fractions) with a biologically effective dose of at least 100 Gy. Findings of the study overall: The study found lower Shannon entropy after stereotactic body radiation therapy in patients who developed distant metastases. In patients receiving stereotactic body radiation therapy, unique TCR clone counts fell afterward, median roughly 10,000 versus 7,000.

CDR3 length: 18 amino acids. V shed 3 bases and J 5 bases; nucleotides not matched to a gene: 13. Germline V gives CDR1 LNHDA, CDR2 SQIVND (reference sequence). Here the sequenced sample was PBMCs, taken before or after stereotactic body radiation therapy (not recorded which). This clonotype was obtained from a donor of 50 years or more with non-small cell lung cancer. The genes are TRBV19 and TRBJ2-5; 12 bases align to TRBD2. The CDR3 sequence: CASSIGSLAGGRWETQYF. Written as DNA, the CDR3 is TGTGCCAGTAGTATTGGGAGCCTAGCGGGAGGGAGGTGGGAGACCCAGTACTTC. Drawing the rest from reference TRBV19 and TRBJ2-5, the complete variable domain is DGGITQSPKYLFRKEGQNVTLSCEQNLNHDAMYWYRQDPGQGLRLIYYSQIVNDFQKGDIAEGYSVSREKKESFPLTVTSAQKNPTAFYLCASSIGSLAGGRWETQYFGPGTRLLVL.